This section outlines one TCR beta chain sequence together with its context. Its antigen is unidentified. Generated by immunoSEQ multiplex PCR, the TCRdb table keeps only in-frame clones and is missing some. This table holds 150,000 to 200,000 clones, about 88% found once. This sample is part of a study of cytotoxic CD8 clonotypes in ibrutinib-treated CLL. The J segment lost 8 bases and the V segment lost 2 bases, leaving 12 bases of the junction unmatched. CDR1 is ENHRY, CDR2 SYGVKD, per germline. This CDR3 region has 17 residues. Study-level findings and limits: Clonality (at baseline) was higher than in age-matched healthy donors and tracked circulating CD8+ T-cell counts.

The TCR originated in a human donor with chronic lymphocytic leukemia. The chain is built from TRBV10-3 and TRBJ2-1; 10 bases line up with TRBD2. The sequenced sample was PBMCs, obtained at disease progression, from a patient treated with ibrutinib. CDR3 loop: CAISESTSGIAVDEQFF. Written as DNA, the CDR3 is TGTGCCATCAGTGAGAGCACTAGCGGGATCGCAGTCGATGAGCAGTTCTTC.